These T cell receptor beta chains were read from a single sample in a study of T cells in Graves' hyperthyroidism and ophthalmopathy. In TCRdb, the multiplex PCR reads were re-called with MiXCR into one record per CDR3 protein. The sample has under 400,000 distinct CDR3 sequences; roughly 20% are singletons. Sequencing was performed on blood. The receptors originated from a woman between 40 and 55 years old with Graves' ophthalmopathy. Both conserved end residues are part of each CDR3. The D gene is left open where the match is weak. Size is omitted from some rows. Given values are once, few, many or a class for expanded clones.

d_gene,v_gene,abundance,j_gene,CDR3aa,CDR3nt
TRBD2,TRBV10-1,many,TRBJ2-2,CASRAGKNTGELFF,TGCGCCAGCAGAGCGGGGAAGAACACCGGGGAGCTGTTTTTT
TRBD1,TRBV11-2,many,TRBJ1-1,CASSLTTGLNTEAFF,TGTGCCAGCAGCTTAACGACAGGGTTGAACACTGAAGCTTTCTTT
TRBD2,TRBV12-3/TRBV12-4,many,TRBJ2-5,CASSLSGSGRGGETQYF,TGTGCCAGCAGTTTAAGTGGGAGCGGGAGAGGGGGAGAGACCCAGTACTTC
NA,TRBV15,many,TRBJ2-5,CATSRSMGEDQYF,TGTGCCACCAGCAGATCCATGGGGGAGGACCAGTACTTC
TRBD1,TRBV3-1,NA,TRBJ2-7,CASSQDRTGSGEQYF,TGTGCCAGCAGCCAAGACAGGACAGGGTCGGGTGAGCAGTACTTC
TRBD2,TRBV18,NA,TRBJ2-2,CASSTSGRLVTGELFF,TGTGCCAGCTCAACTAGCGGGAGGCTGGTCACCGGGGAGCTGTTTTTT
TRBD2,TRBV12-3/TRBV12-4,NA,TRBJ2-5,CASTPAAGAETQYF,TGTGCCAGCACCCCGGCGGCGGGAGCAGAGACCCAGTACTTC
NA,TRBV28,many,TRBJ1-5,CASRGTSNQPQHF,TGTGCCAGCAGAGGGACTAGCAATCAGCCCCAGCATTTT
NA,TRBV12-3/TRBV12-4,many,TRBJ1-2,CASSADRRGYGYTF,TGTGCCAGCAGTGCAGACAGGAGGGGGTATGGCTACACCTTC
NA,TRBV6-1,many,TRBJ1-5,CASCRVRQPQHF,TGTGCCAGCTGCAGGGTGAGACAGCCCCAGCATTTT
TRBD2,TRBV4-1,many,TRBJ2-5,CASSQDLGRGYQETQYF,TGCGCCAGCAGCCAAGATCTGGGGAGGGGCTACCAAGAGACCCAGTACTTC
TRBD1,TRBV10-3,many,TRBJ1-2,CAIGTGHNYGYTF,TGTGCCATAGGGACAGGACATAACTATGGCTACACCTTC
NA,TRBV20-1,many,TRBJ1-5,CSAEQGYNQPQHF,TGCAGTGCCGAACAGGGCTATAATCAGCCCCAGCATTTT
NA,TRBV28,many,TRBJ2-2,CASSFLTGSTGELFF,TGTGCCAGCAGTTTTCTCACAGGGAGCACCGGGGAGCTGTTTTTT
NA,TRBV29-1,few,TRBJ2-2,CSVGGSRSGELFF,TGCAGCGTTGGAGGGAGTAGGTCCGGGGAGCTGTTTTTT
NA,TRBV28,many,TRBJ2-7,CASSPGNYEQYF,TGTGCCAGCAGTCCTGGAAACTACGAGCAGTACTTC
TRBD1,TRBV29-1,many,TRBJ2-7,CSARTGSHEQYF,TGCAGCGCCAGGACAGGGTCCCACGAGCAGTACTTC
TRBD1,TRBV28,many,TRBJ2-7,CASSSAGTGRSYEQYF,TGTGCCAGCAGTTCCGCCGGGACAGGAAGATCCTACGAGCAGTACTTC
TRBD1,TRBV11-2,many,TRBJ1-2,CASSPGGTGNYGYTF,TGTGCCAGCAGCCCTGGGGGGACAGGGAATTATGGCTACACCTTC
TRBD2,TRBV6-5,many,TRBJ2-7,CASSPGLAGYEQYF,TGTGCCAGCAGCCCCGGACTAGCGGGCTACGAGCAGTACTTC
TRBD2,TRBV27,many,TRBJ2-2,CASSILAGVGGELFF,TGTGCCAGCAGCATACTAGCGGGAGTGGGTGGGGAGCTGTTTTTT
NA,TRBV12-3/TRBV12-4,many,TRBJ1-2,CASSFIGGAGYTF,TGTGCCAGCAGTTTTATAGGAGGGGCTGGCTACACCTTC
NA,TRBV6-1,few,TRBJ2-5,CASSPVLEETQYF,TGTGCCAGCAGCCCCGTATTGGAAGAGACCCAGTACTTC
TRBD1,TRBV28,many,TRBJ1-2,CASSLQGGVDGYTF,TGTGCCAGCAGTTTACAGGGGGGGGTTGATGGCTACACCTTC
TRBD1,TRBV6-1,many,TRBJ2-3,CASKDRDTDTQYF,TGTGCCAGCAAGGACAGGGACACAGATACGCAGTATTTT
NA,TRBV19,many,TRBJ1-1,CASSTQGIEAFF,TGTGCCAGTAGTACACAGGGAATCGAAGCTTTCTTT
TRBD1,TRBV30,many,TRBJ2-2,CAWSRTGGRQGVEELFF,TGTGCCTGGAGTAGGACAGGGGGCAGACAAGGCGTAGAGGAGCTGTTTTTT
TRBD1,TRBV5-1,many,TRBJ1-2,CASSLRDSYGYTF,TGCGCCAGCAGCCTACGGGACAGCTATGGCTACACCTTC
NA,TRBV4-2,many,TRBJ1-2,CASSQEGGGFSYGYTF,TGTGCCAGCAGCCAAGAGGGTGGGGGTTTCAGCTATGGCTACACCTTC
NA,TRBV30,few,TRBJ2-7,CAWKPEGSYEQYF,TGTGCCTGGAAGCCAGAGGGATCCTACGAGCAGTACTTC
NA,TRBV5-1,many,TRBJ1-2,CASSFDRGGYTF,TGCGCCAGCAGCTTTGACAGAGGAGGCTACACCTTC
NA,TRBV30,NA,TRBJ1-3,CAWSVGSRSGNTIYF,TGTGCCTGGAGTGTAGGGAGCCGCTCTGGAAACACCATATATTTT
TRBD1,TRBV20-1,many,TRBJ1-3,CSRPGQEERF,TGCAGCCGGCCGGGACAGGAGGAGAGGTTT
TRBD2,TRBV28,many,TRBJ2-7,CASSFLLAGAYEQYF,TGTGCCAGCAGCTTCTTACTAGCGGGGGCCTACGAGCAGTACTTC
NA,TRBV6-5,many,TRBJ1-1,CASSYSGTYTEAFF,TGTGCCAGCAGTTACTCGGGCACTTACACTGAAGCTTTCTTT
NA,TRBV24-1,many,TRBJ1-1,CATRRGAGTEAFF,TGTGCCACTCGACGGGGGGCTGGGACTGAAGCTTTCTTT
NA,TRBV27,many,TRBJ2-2,CASRPGPNTGELFF,TGTGCCAGCAGACCGGGGCCGAACACCGGGGAGCTGTTTTTT
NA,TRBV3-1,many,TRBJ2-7,CASSPQGRGEQYF,TGTGCCAGCAGCCCCCAGGGGCGAGGCGAGCAGTACTTC
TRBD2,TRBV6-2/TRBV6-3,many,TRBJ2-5,CASSTPGLAGVEETQYF,TGTGCCAGCAGTACACCGGGACTAGCGGGAGTGGAGGAGACCCAGTACTTC
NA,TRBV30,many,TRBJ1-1,CAWSLAPRITGINTEAFF,TGTGCCTGGAGTCTCGCACCGAGAATTACAGGAATAAACACTGAAGCTTTCTTT
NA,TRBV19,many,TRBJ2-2,CASRFQADTGELFF,TGTGCCAGTAGATTCCAAGCCGACACCGGGGAGCTGTTTTTT
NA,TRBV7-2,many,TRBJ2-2,CASSLSAGLVGELFF,TGTGCCAGCAGCTTATCCGCAGGTCTGGTCGGGGAGCTGTTTTTT
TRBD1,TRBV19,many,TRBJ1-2,CASNTGGFYGYTF,TGTGCCAGTAATACAGGGGGGTTCTATGGCTACACCTTC
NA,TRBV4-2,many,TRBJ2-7,CASSQEISQDIYEQYF,TGTGCCAGCAGCCAAGAAATTTCCCAAGATATTTACGAGCAGTACTTC
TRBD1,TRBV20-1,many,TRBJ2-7,CSARGRGIYEQYF,TGCAGTGCTAGGGGCAGGGGGATCTACGAGCAGTACTTC
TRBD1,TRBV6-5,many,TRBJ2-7,CASSYAGGTASYEQYF,TGTGCCAGCAGTTATGCAGGGGGTACGGCCTCCTACGAGCAGTACTTC
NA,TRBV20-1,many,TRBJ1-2,CSASRSAGADGYTF,TGCAGTGCTAGTAGGTCGGCGGGGGCTGATGGCTACACCTTC
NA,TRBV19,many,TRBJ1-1,CASSWGAALNTEAFF,TGTGCCAGTAGTTGGGGGGCGGCACTGAACACTGAAGCTTTCTTT
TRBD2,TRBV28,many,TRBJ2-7,CASSLRTSGRTHEQYF,TGTGCCAGCAGCCTTAGGACTAGCGGGAGGACCCACGAGCAGTACTTC
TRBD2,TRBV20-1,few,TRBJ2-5,CSARVIAGYQETQYF,TGCAGTGCTAGAGTAATAGCGGGGTACCAAGAGACCCAGTACTTC